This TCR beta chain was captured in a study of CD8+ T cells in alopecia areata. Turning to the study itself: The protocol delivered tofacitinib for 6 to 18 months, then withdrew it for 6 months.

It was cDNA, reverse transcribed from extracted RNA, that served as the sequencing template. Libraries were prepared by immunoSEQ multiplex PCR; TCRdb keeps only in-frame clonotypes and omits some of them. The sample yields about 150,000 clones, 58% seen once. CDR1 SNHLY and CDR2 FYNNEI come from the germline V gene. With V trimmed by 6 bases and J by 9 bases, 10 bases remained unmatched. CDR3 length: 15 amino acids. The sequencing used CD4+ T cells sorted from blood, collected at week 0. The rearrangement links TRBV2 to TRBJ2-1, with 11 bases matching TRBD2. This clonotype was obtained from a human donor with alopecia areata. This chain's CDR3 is CASSLTSGGLGEQFF. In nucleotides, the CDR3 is TGTGCCAGCAGCCTAACTAGCGGGGGTCTTGGTGAGCAGTTCTTC. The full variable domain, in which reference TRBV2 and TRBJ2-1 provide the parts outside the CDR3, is EPEVTQTPSHQVTQMGQEVILRCVPISNHLYFYWYRQILGQKVEFLVSFYNNEISEKSEIFDDQFSVERPDGSNFTLKIRSTKLEDSAMYFCASSLTSGGLGEQFFGPGTRLTVL.